This entry lists 25 T cell receptor beta chains sequenced from one sample in a study of blood T cell repertoires in COVID-19. Repertoires were generated with immunoSEQ multiplex PCR, while TCRdb's copy carries only in-frame clones and drops some. The sample yields 250,000 to 350,000 clones, 88% seen once. The sequencing input was peripheral blood. Every receptor here comes from a woman aged 25 to 39 who had recovered from COVID-19.

The chain is built from TRBV19 and TRBJ2-1; the match to TRBD1 covers 7 bases. Germline V gene data show CDR1 as LNHDA and CDR2 as SQIVND (reference sequence). The CDR3 runs to 14 residues. The V gene end was trimmed by 3 bases and the J gene end by 5 bases; junction bases not matched to a gene: 4. CDR3 nucleotide sequence: TGTGCCAGTAGTATTGGGACAGTCCACAATGAGCAGTTCTTC. This translates into CASSIGTVHNEQFF.

The gene calls are TRBV30 and TRBJ2-5; 8 nucleotides align to TRBD1. The CDR3 loop spans 15 amino acids. In germline, CDR1 is GTSNPN, CDR2 SVGIG (reference sequence). Trimming took 2 bases from V and 2 from J; bases not matched to a gene: 7. The CDR3 protein is CAWSTGTGGQETQYF. The CDR3 DNA reads as TGTGCCTGGAGTACCGGGACAGGCGGTCAAGAGACCCAGTACTTC.

The chain links TRBV5-4 to TRBJ1-2; 7 nucleotides agree with TRBD1. J lost 5 bases, V lost 4 bases, and 11 bases had no gene match. The germline gives CDR1 SGHNT, CDR2 YYREEE (reference sequence). The CDR3 consists of 15 residues. The CDR3 bases are TGTGCCAGCAGCCCCTCCGAGACAGGGTTTTATGGCTACACCTTC. Its translation: CASSPSETGFYGYTF.

The rearrangement joins TRBV29-1 to TRBJ2-2, with D possibly TRBD1 on 5 matching bases. Trimming left V 6 bases short and J 4 bases short, with 15 bases between. From germline, CDR1 is SQVTM and CDR2 ANQGSEA. The CDR3 covers 14 residues. The chain's CDR3 is CSVKGFSGTGELFF. In DNA, the CDR3 is TGCAGCGTGAAGGGGTTTTCGGGCACCGGGGAGCTGTTTTTT.

The chain links TRBV20-1 to TRBJ1-2, with 7 bases identical to TRBD1. With 7 bases clipped from V and 2 bases from J, the junction kept 1 base outside the gene matches. Germline values: CDR1 DFQATT, CDR2 SNEGSKA (reference sequence). The CDR3 runs 11 residues. The CDR3 protein is CSVQGNYGYTF. In DNA, the CDR3 is TGCAGTGTACAGGGGAACTATGGCTACACCTTC.

The V gene is TRBV5-4, the J gene TRBJ2-2; no firm D call. Between the trimmed V and J ends, which lost 0 bases and 7 bases, there was a span of 7 bases. The CDR3 totals 13 residues. Germline V gene lookup returns CDR1 SGHNT and CDR2 YYREEE (reference sequence). CDR3 DNA: TGTGCCAGCAGCTTGGATATTGTCGGGGAGCTGTTTTTT. This codes for CASSLDIVGELFF.

The chain joins TRBV7-6 to TRBJ1-3; possibly TRBD1 for D (5 bases). Germline V CDR1 and CDR2: SGHVS, FNYEAQ. V was cut by 6 bases and J by 4 bases, with 13 bases left in between. This CDR3 is 14 amino acids long. The CDR3 DNA reads as TGTGCCAGCAGTCACCCGGGGGTCGGAAACACCATATATTTT. Translated: CASSHPGVGNTIYF.

This clone was seen just once. The chain joins TRBV27 to TRBJ2-7; a possible D gene is TRBD2 (6 bases). The CDR3 is made up of 13 amino acids. The germline V gene has CDR1 MNHEY and CDR2 SMNVEV (reference sequence). Trimming stripped 7 bases from V and 5 bases from J, with 15 bases between. CDR3 in amino acids: CASNDRERHEQYF. CDR3 nucleotide sequence: TGTGCCAGCAACGACCGGGAGCGGCACGAGCAGTACTTC.

V gene TRBV28 combines with J gene TRBJ1-5; no clear D gene. Trimming left V 3 bases short and J 2 bases short, with 11 bases between. The CDR3 runs 15 residues. CDR1 and CDR2 (germline): MDHEN, SYDVKM. The chain's CDR3 is CASSFSSGGNQPQHF. The CDR3 DNA is TGTGCCAGCAGTTTTAGTTCCGGGGGCAATCAGCCCCAGCATTTT.

This sequence joins TRBV6-2 or TRBV6-3 and TRBJ1-2; no firm D call. The V end lost 5 bases, the J end lost 8 bases, and 15 bases lay between the germline ends. CDR1 is MNHEY and CDR2 is SVGEGT in the germline V gene. The CDR3 has 13 residues. The CDR3: CASSNPVLEGYTF. The DNA for the CDR3 is TGTGCCAGCAGTAACCCGGTCCTGGAGGGCTACACCTTC.

The chain combines TRBV7-9 with TRBJ1-2; 10 positions agree with TRBD1. This CDR3 region has 17 residues. CDR1 and CDR2 (germline): SEHNR, FQNEAQ (reference sequence). V gave up 4 bases and J gave up 2 bases; unmatched junction bases: 10. The CDR3 nucleotides are TGTGCCAGCAGCTCCTGGAAAAGGGACAGGGGAAACTATGGCTACACCTTC. This sequence encodes CASSSWKRDRGNYGYTF.

The chain has TRBV4-3 and TRBJ1-1, with 7 nucleotides matching TRBD1. Per the germline V gene, CDR1 is LGHNA and CDR2 is YSLEER. The CDR3 is made up of 18 amino acids. With 0 bases clipped from V and 1 base from J, the junction kept 11 bases outside the gene matches. This chain's CDR3 is CASSQEVRGQIRNTEAFF. The CDR3, as DNA: TGCGCCAGCAGCCAAGAGGTCAGGGGACAGATACGGAACACTGAAGCTTTCTTT.

The rearrangement joins TRBV24-1 to TRBJ1-2; possibly TRBD1 for D (6 bases). Germline values: CDR1 KGHDR, CDR2 SFDVKD. This CDR3 has 14 residues. Trimming removed 2 bases at V and 4 bases at J, with 10 bases between. CDR3 region: CATSDYGQSYGYTF. The CDR3 nucleotides are TGTGCCACCAGTGATTACGGACAGAGCTATGGCTACACCTTC.

The V call is TRBV29-1, the J call TRBJ1-1, with D unclear. This CDR3 region has 11 residues. V dropped 3 bases and J dropped 3 bases, with 5 bases sitting between them. The germline V gene encodes CDR1 SQVTM and CDR2 ANQGSEA. In nucleotides, the CDR3 is TGCAGCGTTGACGGAGACACTGAAGCTTTCTTT. Residues: CSVDGDTEAFF.

This chain links TRBV19 with TRBJ1-5, with 9 bases lining up with TRBD1. This CDR3 has 14 residues. CDR1 and CDR2 (germline): LNHDA, SQIVND (reference sequence). V shed 6 bases and J 6 bases; nucleotides not matched to a gene: 6. CDR3 amino acids: CASRRDREIQPQHF. CDR3 coding DNA: TGTGCCAGTAGGAGGGACAGGGAGATTCAGCCCCAGCATTTT.

The chain is built from TRBV15 and TRBJ1-3; no reliable D call. This CDR3 spans 15 amino acids. The germline V and J ends were trimmed by 4 bases and 2 bases, with 12 bases remaining between them. Per the germline V gene, CDR1 is LNHNV and CDR2 is YYDKDF (reference sequence). The CDR3, as DNA: TGTGCCACCAGCATAGGACTTTCCCCTGGAAACACCATATATTTT. It specifies CATSIGLSPGNTIYF.

The chain links TRBV7-2 to TRBJ2-3; no clear D. The germline V gene encodes CDR1 SGHTA and CDR2 FQGNSA. The V end lost 3 bases, the J end lost 4 bases, and 8 bases lay between the germline ends. This CDR3 contains 13 residues. This CDR3 is CASSFLGADTQYF. The CDR3 nucleotides read TGTGCCAGCAGCTTCCTGGGCGCAGATACGCAGTATTTT.

This chain joins TRBV5-1 and TRBJ2-1; a weak D match, TRBD2 (6 bases). The V and J ends lost 3 bases and 8 bases respectively, with 15 bases between them. Looked up from germline, CDR1 is SGHRS and CDR2 is YFSETQ. The CDR3 runs to 14 residues. CDR3 DNA: TGCGCCAGCAGCTACCTGACTAGTAAGCATGAGCAGTTCTTC. Protein sequence: CASSYLTSKHEQFF. The entire variable domain, with the rest obtained from reference TRBV5-1 and TRBJ2-1, is as follows: KAGVTQTPRYLIKTRGQQVTLSCSPISGHRSVSWYQQTPGQGLQFLFEYFSETQRNKGNFPGRFSGRQFSNSRSEMNVSTLELGDSALYLCASSYLTSKHEQFFGPGTRLTVL.

The V call is TRBV2, the J call TRBJ2-3; D unclear. The CDR3 runs to 11 residues. Germline-derived CDR1 and CDR2 are SNHLY and FYNNEI. V gave up 5 bases and J gave up 7 bases, with 7 bases separating them. CDR3 sequence (DNA): TGTGCCAGCAGTACTATCCATACGCAGTATTTT. This sequence encodes CASSTIHTQYF.

The rearrangement uses TRBV7-8 and TRBJ2-3; 11 positions agree with TRBD2. The CDR3 has 15 residues. CDR1 SGHVS and CDR2 FQNEAQ come from the germline V gene. The V gene end was trimmed by 2 bases and the J gene end by 5 bases; junction bases not matched to a gene: 3. The DNA for the CDR3 is TGTGCCAGCAGCTTACTGACTAGCGGGGAAGATACGCAGTATTTT. It specifies CASSLLTSGEDTQYF.

The chain uses TRBV6-5 and TRBJ1-2; D is unresolved. The CDR3 spans 16 residues. CDR1 is MNHEY and CDR2 is SVGAGI in the germline V gene. The V gene lost 0 bases and the J gene lost 1 base, with 12 bases spanning the gap. The CDR3 sequence is CASSYSWMELNYGYTF. For the CDR3, the DNA is TGTGCCAGCAGTTACTCGTGGATGGAGCTTAACTATGGCTACACCTTC.

This clone was counted once. V is TRBV7-9 and J is TRBJ1-1, with a tentative D call TRBD1 (5 bases). The germline V and J ends were trimmed by 4 bases and 7 bases, with 10 bases remaining between them. Germline-derived CDR1 and CDR2 are SEHNR and FQNEAQ (reference sequence). The CDR3 covers 12 residues. The CDR3, as DNA: TGTGCCAGCAGCTCAGGTACAGGTGAAGCTTTCTTT. Translated: CASSSGTGEAFF.

The gene calls are TRBV24-1 and TRBJ2-5, with TRBD1 matching over 7 bases. The CDR3 totals 18 residues. V was pared by 0 bases and J by 0 bases, with 9 bases of the junction left unmatched. Germline V gives CDR1 KGHDR, CDR2 SFDVKD. This CDR3 is CATSDLPSGTAYQETQYF. The CDR3 DNA reads as TGTGCCACCAGTGATTTGCCGTCCGGGACAGCTTACCAAGAGACCCAGTACTTC.

The chain uses TRBV14 and TRBJ2-7; D may be TRBD2 (6 bases). CDR1 and CDR2 from the germline V gene are SGHDN and FVKESK. Deletions cut 0 bases from V and 4 bases from J, with 13 bases between. The CDR3 has 15 residues. Written as DNA, the CDR3 is TGTGCCAGCAGCCAAGATGGGGGGAGGAATTACGAGCAGTACTTC. Translating it yields CASSQDGGRNYEQYF.

The chain uses TRBV4-1 and TRBJ2-3; 8 positions match TRBD2. V trimming: 4 bases; J trimming: 7 bases; junction bases outside the gene matches: 10. This CDR3 is 15 amino acids long. Germline V gene sequence: CDR1 MGHRA, CDR2 YSYEKL. CDR3 in amino acids: CASSPRAGGDYTQYF. Here the CDR3 DNA reads TGCGCCAGCAGCCCCCGAGCCGGGGGGGATTATACGCAGTATTTT.